This T cell receptor (beta chain) was found in a study of response to subunit inactivated influenza vaccine. The CDR3 totals 14 residues. V was pared by 5 bases and J by 0 bases, with 5 bases of the junction left unmatched. CDR1 is DFQATT, CDR2 SNEGSKA, per germline (reference sequence). TCRdb redid the calling of the RT-PCR reads with MiXCR, one entry per CDR3 protein. Among some 150,000 distinct CDR3 sequences listed, 9.5% to 15% were seen once. Another study also made use of these data, one on T cells expressing NK-cell markers. Per that study: UMIs were included in TCR beta cDNA generated by 5'RACE template switching. Seven HCMV-seropositive donors and one seronegative donor made up the eight sequenced donors. Dominance of the CD3+CD56-NKG2C+ fraction by these clonotypes also held in a handful of donors.

The sequence came from a man in his forties or fifties who received an inactivated influenza vaccine. Specimen: CD8+ T cells sorted from PBMCs, collected about 11 days after vaccination. V and J are TRBV20-1 and TRBJ2-3, with TRBD1 matching 7 bases. The CDR3 sequence: CSAPTGESTDTQYF. In nucleotides, the CDR3 is TGCAGTGCTCCTACAGGGGAAAGCACAGATACGCAGTATTTT.